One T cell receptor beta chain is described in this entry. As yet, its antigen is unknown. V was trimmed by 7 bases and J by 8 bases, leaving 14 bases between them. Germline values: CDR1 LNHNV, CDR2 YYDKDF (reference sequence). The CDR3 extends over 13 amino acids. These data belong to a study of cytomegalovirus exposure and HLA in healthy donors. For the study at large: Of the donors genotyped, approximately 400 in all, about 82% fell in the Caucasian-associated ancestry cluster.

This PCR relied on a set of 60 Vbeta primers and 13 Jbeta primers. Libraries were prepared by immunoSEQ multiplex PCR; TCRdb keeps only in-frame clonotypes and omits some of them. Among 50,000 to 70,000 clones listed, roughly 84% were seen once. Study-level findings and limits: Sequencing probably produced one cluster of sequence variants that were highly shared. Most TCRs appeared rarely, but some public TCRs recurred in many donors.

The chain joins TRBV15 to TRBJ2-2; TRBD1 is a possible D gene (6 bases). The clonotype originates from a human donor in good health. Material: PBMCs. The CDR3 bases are TGTGCCACCAAACAGAGGGGGTCTGGGGAGCTGTTTTTT. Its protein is CATKQRGSGELFF.